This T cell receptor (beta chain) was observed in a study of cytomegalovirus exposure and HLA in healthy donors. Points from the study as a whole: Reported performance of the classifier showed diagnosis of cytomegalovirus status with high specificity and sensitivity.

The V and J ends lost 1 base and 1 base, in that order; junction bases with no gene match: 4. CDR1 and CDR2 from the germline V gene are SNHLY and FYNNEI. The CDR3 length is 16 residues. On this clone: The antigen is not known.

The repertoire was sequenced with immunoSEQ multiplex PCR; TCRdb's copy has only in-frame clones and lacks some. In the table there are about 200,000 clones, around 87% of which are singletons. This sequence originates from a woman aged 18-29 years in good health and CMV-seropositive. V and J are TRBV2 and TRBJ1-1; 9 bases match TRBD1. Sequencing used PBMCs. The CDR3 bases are TGTGCCAGCAGTGAAGAGGGACAGGGCTCGAACACTGAAGCTTTCTTT. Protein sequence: CASSEEGQGSNTEAFF.